This TCR beta chain was recorded in a study of T cell repertoires in cytomegalovirus infection. Background on the study: Public TCR beta signatures provided an indication of both CMV infection and a matching HLA type.

Study outcomes and limitations: It was HLA-C-restricted CMV-specific TCR beta clonotypes that dominated the response ex vivo.

This CDR3 region has 16 residues. The germline V gene encodes CDR1 SEHNR and CDR2 FQNEAQ (reference sequence). V was pared by 5 bases and J by 0 bases, with 13 bases between. TCRdb ran MiXCR on the reads and lists one entry per CDR3 protein. The sample consists of some 240,000 distinct CDR3 sequences, over 15% of them appearing once. This clonotype was detected a few times. Its antigen is as yet unknown. The V call is TRBV7-9, the J call TRBJ2-2; no definite D call. Sequenced input: CD8+ T cells from PBMCs. This clonotype originated in a human donor in good health (CMV status not recorded). Some clones in this sample may be carry-over from other donors' samples. CDR3 sequence (DNA): TGTGCCAGCAGCCCCCGAGCGCGAGCGAACACCGGGGAGCTGTTTTTT. Encoded protein: CASSPRARANTGELFF.